The next 9 T cell receptor beta chains were all read from a single sample in a study of shared clonotypes between healthy human individuals. Naive CD8 cells lacked CD45RO, underwent positive selection for CCR7 and left out terminally differentiated effector memory CD45RA+ cells. Clones were read by immunoSEQ multiplex PCR, and TCRdb kept only the in-frame ones, dropping some. The table has some 2,100,000 clones, more than 85% seen once. The specimen sequenced was naive CD8+ T cells from PBMCs. These receptors all stem from a man aged 18 to 35 in good health. Some clones in this sample may be carry-over from other donors' samples.

The chain employs TRBV19 and TRBJ1-5, with 8 bases matching TRBD1. The V gene end was trimmed by 10 bases and the J gene end by 5 bases; junction bases not matched to a gene: 10. The germline CDR1 and CDR2 sequences are LNHDA and SQIVND (reference sequence). This CDR3 is built from 14 residues. CDR3 sequence (DNA): TGTGCCACCGCCGACAGGGGAGGGTATCAGCCCCAGCATTTT. Translation gives CATADRGGYQPQHF.

On this clone: This may stem from a read error, because a much larger clone lies one nucleotide away. The V and J genes are TRBV5-7 and TRBJ1-1, with D unresolved. TRBV5-7 is designated an ORF whose function remains uncertain. V dropped 2 bases and J dropped 2 bases, with 4 bases sitting between them. The CDR3 spans 12 residues. CDR3 region: CASSFGNTEAFF. CDR3 in DNA: TGTGCCAGCAGCTTCGGCAACACTGAAGCTTTCTTT.

The chain combines TRBV4-2 with TRBJ1-2, with 9 bases matching TRBD1. This CDR3 has 18 residues. The trim removed 4 bases at V and 0 bases at J, leaving 12 bases unmatched. Germline V gene sequence: CDR1 LGHNA, CDR2 YNFKEQ. The CDR3 DNA follows: TGTGCCAGCAGCCCGACCCGGGACAGGGATGGGACTAACTATGGCTACACCTTC. Its translation: CASSPTRDRDGTNYGYTF.

The genes are TRBV6-1 and TRBJ2-7; 11 bases fit TRBD2. Losses at the gene ends were 3 bases for V and 3 bases for J; bases not matched to a gene: 13. The CDR3 runs to 18 residues. Germline values: CDR1 MNHNS, CDR2 SASEGT. CDR3 residues: CASSDYPSGRFRRYEQYF. DNA for the CDR3: TGTGCCAGCAGTGATTATCCTAGCGGGAGGTTTCGCCGCTACGAGCAGTACTTC.

The chain is built from TRBV11-2 and TRBJ2-7, with 8 positions matching TRBD2. J lost 2 bases, V lost 6 bases, and 15 bases had no gene match. Germline CDR1 is SGHAT and CDR2 is FQNNGV. There are 17 residues in the CDR3. CDR3 DNA sequence: TGTGCCAGCAGACCGAACCTCCTTCCGGGACTAGCCTACGAGCAGTACTTC. This sequence encodes CASRPNLLPGLAYEQYF.

The J gene is TRBJ2-3, the V gene TRBV9; D perhaps matches TRBD2 (6 bases). Per germline, CDR1 SGDLS and CDR2 YYNGEE. This CDR3 spans 17 amino acids. Trimming shortened V by 0 bases and J by 0 bases, and 14 bases separated the two germline ends. Here the CDR3 reads CASSVESGRTSTDTQYF. The CDR3, as DNA: TGTGCCAGCAGCGTAGAGAGCGGGCGTACTAGCACAGATACGCAGTATTTT. The complete variable domain, with remaining parts taken from reference TRBV9 and TRBJ2-3, reads DSGVTQTPKHLITATGQRVTLRCSPRSGDLSVYWYQQSLDQGLQFLIQYYNGEERAKGNILERFSAQQFPDLHSELNLSSLELGDSALYFCASSVESGRTSTDTQYFGPGTRLTVL.

The chain's CDR3 is CASSPPPRTGGPPPHTDTQYF. The CDR3 nucleotides read TGTGCCAGCAGTCCCCCCCCTCGGACAGGGGGCCCACCTCCTCACACAGATACGCAGTATTTT. The chain recombines TRBV27 with TRBJ2-3; the match to TRBD1 covers 11 bases. CDR3 size: 21 residues. Trimming at V came to 5 bases and at J to 2 bases, leaving 21 bases not matched to a gene. CDR1 MNHEY and CDR2 SMNVEV come from the germline V gene (reference sequence).

This sequence joins TRBV9 and TRBJ2-1; D is possibly TRBD1 (5 bases). The germline V gene has CDR1 SGDLS and CDR2 YYNGEE. CDR3 length equals 17 residues. The V and J ends lost 3 bases and 6 bases respectively, with 22 bases between them. The CDR3 DNA follows: TGTGCCAGCAGCGCCCAGGGCCACAAGGAGTTAGGCAATGAGCAGTTCTTC. Protein sequence: CASSAQGHKELGNEQFF.

Points on this clone: Other DNA sequences of this sample code for an identical CDR3. The chain carries TRBV7-9 and TRBJ2-7; 7 bases fit TRBD1. The CDR3 covers 13 residues. Per the germline V gene, CDR1 is SEHNR and CDR2 is FQNEAQ (reference sequence). V trimming: 5 bases; J trimming: 3 bases; junction bases outside the gene matches: 4. CDR3 region: CASSPRTGYEQYF. The DNA for the CDR3 is TGTGCCAGCAGCCCAAGGACAGGCTACGAGCAGTACTTC.